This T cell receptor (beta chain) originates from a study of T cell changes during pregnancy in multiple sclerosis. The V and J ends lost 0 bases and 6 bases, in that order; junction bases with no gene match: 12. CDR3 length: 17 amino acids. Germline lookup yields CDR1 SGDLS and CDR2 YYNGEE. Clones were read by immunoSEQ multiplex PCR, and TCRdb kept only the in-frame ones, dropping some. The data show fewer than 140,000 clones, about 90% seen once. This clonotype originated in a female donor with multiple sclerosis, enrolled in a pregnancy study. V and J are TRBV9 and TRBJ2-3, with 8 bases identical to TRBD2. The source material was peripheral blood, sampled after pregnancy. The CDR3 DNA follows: TGTGCCAGCAGCGTAGGAAGCCGGACTAGCCCTACGGATACGCAGTATTTT. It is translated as CASSVGSRTSPTDTQYF. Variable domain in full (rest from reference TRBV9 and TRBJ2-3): DSGVTQTPKHLITATGQRVTLRCSPRSGDLSVYWYQQSLDQGLQFLIQYYNGEERAKGNILERFSAQQFPDLHSELNLSSLELGDSALYFCASSVGSRTSPTDTQYFGPGTRLTVL.